This T cell receptor (beta chain) was recovered during a study of OX40 agonist ivuxolimab in advanced cancers. Background on the study: The treatment was a fully human IgG2 OX40 agonist, ivuxolimab.

Points from the study as a whole: The expanded peripheral T cells' antigen specificity was not determined.

Method: immunoSEQ multiplex PCR; TCRdb's copy keeps in-frame clones and lacks some. The sample holds some 85,000 clones; 91% are singletons and the top ten take around 1.7%. Concerning this clone: No antigen is known for it.

Sequences were derived from CD4+ or CD8+ T cells sorted from blood, sampled in a trial of the OX40 agonist ivuxolimab. The TCR comes from an adult with an advanced solid tumor such as melanoma, head and neck, liver or kidney cancer.

The CDR3 region has the DNA TGTGCCAGCAGTCCAACATCCGGCGGGAGTTTGTACGAGCAGTACTTC. Its translation: CASSPTSGGSLYEQYF. V usage is TRBV28 and J usage is TRBJ2-7; the match to TRBD2 covers 7 bases. The CDR3 extends over 16 amino acids. Unmatched junction bases numbered 14, after V lost 5 bases and J lost 4 bases. Germline V lookup: CDR1 MDHEN, CDR2 SYDVKM. The full variable domain, in which reference TRBV28 and TRBJ2-7 provide the parts outside the CDR3, is DVKVTQSSRYLVKRTGEKVFLECVQDMDHENMFWYRQDPGLGLRLIYFSYDVKMKEKGDIPEGYSVSREKKERFSLILESASTNQTSMYLCASSPTSGGSLYEQYFGPGTRLTVT.